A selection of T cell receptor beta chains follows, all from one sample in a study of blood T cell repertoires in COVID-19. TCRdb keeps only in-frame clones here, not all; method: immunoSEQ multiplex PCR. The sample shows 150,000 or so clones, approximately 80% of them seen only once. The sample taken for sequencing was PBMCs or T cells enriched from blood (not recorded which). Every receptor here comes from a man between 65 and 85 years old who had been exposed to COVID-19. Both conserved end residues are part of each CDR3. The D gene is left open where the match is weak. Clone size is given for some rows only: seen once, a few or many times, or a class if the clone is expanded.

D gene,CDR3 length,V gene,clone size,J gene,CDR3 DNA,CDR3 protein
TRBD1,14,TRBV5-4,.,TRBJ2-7,TGTGCCAGCAGCTTGATGGGACAGGAGTACGAGCAGTACTTC,CASSLMGQEYEQYF
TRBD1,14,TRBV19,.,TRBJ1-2,TGTGCCAGTAGTGGGACAGGGGGAAGCTATGGCTACACCTTC,CASSGTGGSYGYTF
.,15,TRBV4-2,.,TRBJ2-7,TGTGCCAGCAGCCAAGATACAGGACAGTTCTACGAGCAGTACTTC,CASSQDTGQFYEQYF
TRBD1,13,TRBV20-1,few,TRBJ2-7,TGCAGTGCTAGTGGGCAGGGGGCCTACGAGCAGTACTTC,CSASGQGAYEQYF
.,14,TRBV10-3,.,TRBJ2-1,TGTGCCATCAGCGTAGTTAGCGGCCTCAATGAGCAGTTCTTC,CAISVVSGLNEQFF
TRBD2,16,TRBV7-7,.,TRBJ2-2,TGTGCCAGCAGCTTAAGGGAGGGAGGGCCACCCGGGGAGCTGTTTTTT,CASSLREGGPPGELFF
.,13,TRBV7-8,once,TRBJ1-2,TGTGCCAGCAGCATCACCGAGGCTTATGGCTACACCTTC,CASSITEAYGYTF
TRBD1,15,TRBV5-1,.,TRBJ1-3,TGCGCCAGCAGACCCACAGGGGGCTCAGGAAACACCATATATTTT,CASRPTGGSGNTIYF
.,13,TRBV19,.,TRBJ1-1,TGTGCCAGTAGCGACGTCCCGGGCACTGAAGCTTTCTTT,CASSDVPGTEAFF
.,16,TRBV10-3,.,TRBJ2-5,TGTGCCATCAGTGGGGGGGGCTTAGGGTCTCAAGAGACCCAGTACTTC,CAISGGGLGSQETQYF
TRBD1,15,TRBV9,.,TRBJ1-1,TGTGCCAGCAGCGTCACGGGACAGGGGTCCACTGAAGCTTTCTTT,CASSVTGQGSTEAFF
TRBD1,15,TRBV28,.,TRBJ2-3,TGTGCCAGCAGCTACCGGGACAGGGATTCAGATACGCAGTATTTT,CASSYRDRDSDTQYF
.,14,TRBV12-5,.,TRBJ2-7,TGTGCTAGTGGTCGAGGGACACAAACCTACGAGCAGTACTTC,CASGRGTQTYEQYF
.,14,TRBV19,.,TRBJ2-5,TGTGCCAGTAGTACGCGACAGGTACAAGAGACCCAGTACTTC,CASSTRQVQETQYF
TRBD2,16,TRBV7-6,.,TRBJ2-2,TGTGCCAGCAGCGGTAGCGGGCGCGCCTCCACCGGGGAGCTGTTTTTT,CASSGSGRASTGELFF
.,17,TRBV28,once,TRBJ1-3,TGTGCCAGCAGTTTATCCCTCGGGGTAGGAGCTGGAAACACCATATATTTT,CASSLSLGVGAGNTIYF
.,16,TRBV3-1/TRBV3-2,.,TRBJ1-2,TGTGCCAGCAGCCAAGATCTCCAGACTTTTAACTATGGCTACACCTTC,CASSQDLQTFNYGYTF
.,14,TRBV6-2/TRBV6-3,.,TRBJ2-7,TGTGCCAGCAGTCGGACGTGGGGGGCCTACGAGCAGTACTTC,CASSRTWGAYEQYF
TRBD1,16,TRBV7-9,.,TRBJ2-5,TGTGCCAGCAGCTTCGTAAGAAACAGGGGGCGAGAGACCCAGTACTTC,CASSFVRNRGRETQYF
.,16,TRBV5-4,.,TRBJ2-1,TGTGCCAGCAGCTTGTCTAGGGGGGGGCAGAAGAATGAGCAGTTCTTC,CASSLSRGGQKNEQFF
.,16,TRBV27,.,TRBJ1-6,TGTGCCAGCAGTACTACAGGGTTGAGTTGGAATTCACCCCTCCACTTT,CASSTTGLSWNSPLHF
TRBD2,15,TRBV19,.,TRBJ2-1,TGTGCCAGTAGACCGGGACTAGGCCCCTACAATGAGCAGTTCTTC,CASRPGLGPYNEQFF
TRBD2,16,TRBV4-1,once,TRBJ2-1,TGCGCCAGCAGCCAAGATTCGGGGGGGGTCTACAATGAGCAGTTCTTC,CASSQDSGGVYNEQFF
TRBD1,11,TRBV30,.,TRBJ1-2,TGTGCTTTCGGACAGGGAAGAGGCTACACCTTC,CAFGQGRGYTF
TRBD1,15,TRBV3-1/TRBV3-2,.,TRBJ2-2,TGTGCCAGCAGCCAAGGGACAGGGGGCATCGGGGAGCTGTTTTTT,CASSQGTGGIGELFF
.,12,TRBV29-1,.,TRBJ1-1,TGCAGCGCCGTAACAGCAGGGACTGAAGCTTTCTTT,CSAVTAGTEAFF
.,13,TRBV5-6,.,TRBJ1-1,TGTGCCAGCAGCGTTATCCGGGACACCAAAGCTTTCTTT,CASSVIRDTKAFF
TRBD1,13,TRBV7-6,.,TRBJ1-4,TGTGCCAGCAGCCGACAGGGTGGAGAAAAACTGTTTTTT,CASSRQGGEKLFF
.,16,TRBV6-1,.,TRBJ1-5,TGTGCCAGCAGTGGCAAACAGGGAAGTAGAAATCAGCCCCAGCATTTT,CASSGKQGSRNQPQHF
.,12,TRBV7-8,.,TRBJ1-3,TGTGCCAGCAGCCTCACAGGAGACACCATATATTTT,CASSLTGDTIYF
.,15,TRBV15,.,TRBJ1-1,TGTGCCACCAGCAGAGATGGGGCATTGAACACTGAAGCTTTCTTT,CATSRDGALNTEAFF
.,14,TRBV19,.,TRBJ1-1,TGTGCCAGTAGTCAGAGCCGAGGGAACACTGAAGCTTTCTTT,CASSQSRGNTEAFF
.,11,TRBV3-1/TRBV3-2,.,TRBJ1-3,TGTGCCAGCAGATTAGGAAACACCATATATTTT,CASRLGNTIYF
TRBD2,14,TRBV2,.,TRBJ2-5,TGTGCCAGCAGATCCGGCGGGAGCGGGGAGACCCAGTACTTC,CASRSGGSGETQYF
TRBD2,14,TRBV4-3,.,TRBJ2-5,TGCGCCAGCAGCCAACTAGCGGGGGAAGAGACCCAGTACTTC,CASSQLAGEETQYF
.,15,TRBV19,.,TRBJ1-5,TGTGCCAGTATTCAATCCGGGTTAAGCAATCAGCCCCAGCATTTT,CASIQSGLSNQPQHF
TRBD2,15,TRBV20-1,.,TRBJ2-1,TGCAGTGCTAGTCCTAGCGGGGGGTCCTACAATGAGCAGTTCTTC,CSASPSGGSYNEQFF
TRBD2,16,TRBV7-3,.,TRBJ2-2,TGTGCCAGCTCCCTCAGCGGGGGGGCAGACACCGGGGAGCTGTTTTTT,CASSLSGGADTGELFF
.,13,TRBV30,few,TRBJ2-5,TGTGCCTGGGCGAGGACAGCCCAAGAGACCCAGTACTTC,CAWARTAQETQYF
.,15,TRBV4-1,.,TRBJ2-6,TGCGCCAGCAGGGAGAGGATAACAGGGGCCAACGTCCTGACTTTC,CASRERITGANVLTF
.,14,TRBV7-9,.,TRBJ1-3,TGTGCCAGCAGCTCTAGGGGCTCTGGAAACACCATATATTTT,CASSSRGSGNTIYF
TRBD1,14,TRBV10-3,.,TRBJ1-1,TGTGCCATCAGTGAGGCGACAGGGGCCACTGAAGCTTTCTTT,CAISEATGATEAFF
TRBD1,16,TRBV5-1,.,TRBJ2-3,TGCGCCAGCAGCATACGGACAGGCTATAGCACAGATACGCAGTATTTT,CASSIRTGYSTDTQYF
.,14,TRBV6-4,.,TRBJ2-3,TGTGCCAGCAGTGTGTTGGGGGGAACAGATACGCAGTATTTT,CASSVLGGTDTQYF
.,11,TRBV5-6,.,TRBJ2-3,TGTGCCAGTGGGGAGGCAGATACGCAGTATTTT,CASGEADTQYF